This T cell receptor (beta chain) was recorded in a study of T-cell reconstitution after alpha-beta-depleted transplantation in children. The CDR3 spans 13 residues. Trimming removed 9 bases from V and 3 bases from J, with 11 bases in between. In germline, CDR1 is KGHDR, CDR2 SFDVKD. Preparation of the TCRbeta library was carried out with unique molecular identifiers. MiXCR was run by TCRdb on the PCR reads, yielding one entry per CDR3 protein. Here the sample spans a few hundred thousand distinct CDR3 sequences, about a fifth being singletons. This clonotype was counted only a few times. Material: PBMCs from the stem cell graft donor, obtained from the stem cell graft. This TCR came from a human donor who donated a stem cell graft to a child with acute myeloid leukemia. The gene calls are TRBV24-1 and TRBJ2-1; weak D call: TRBD1 (5 bases). The DNA for the CDR3 is TGTGCCACCGCAGGGCCCTACTACAATGAGCAGTTCTTC. Protein sequence: CATAGPYYNEQFF.